This T cell receptor (beta chain) was documented in a study of shared clonotypes between healthy human individuals. Worth noting for this clone: The antigen is not known.

Using immunoSEQ multiplex PCR, the repertoire was profiled, and TCRdb retains in-frame clones only, with some absent. The table has approximately 2,300,000 clones, less than 95% seen once. Study outcomes and limitations: It was observed that roughly 5% of naive CD4 clonotypes were shared across a few donors.

The ends were cut back, 3 bases at V and 7 bases at J, with 13 bases in the middle. Germline loops: CDR1 SGDLS, CDR2 YYNGEE. The CDR3 runs to 13 residues. This chain uses TRBV9 with TRBJ1-1; D is perhaps TRBD1 (5 bases). The sequencing input was naive CD4+ T cells from PBMCs. The sample's subset: CD45RA+ positively selected. The clonotype was recovered from a man between 18 and 35 years old in good health. Some clones in this sample may be carry-over from other donors' samples. CDR3 bases: TGTGCCAGCAGCGGGACCCTAAGGGGTGAAGCTTTCTTT. It codes for CASSGTLRGEAFF.